A selection of T cell receptor beta chains follows, all from one sample in a study of cytomegalovirus exposure and HLA in healthy donors. The repertoire was sequenced with immunoSEQ multiplex PCR; TCRdb's copy has only in-frame clones and lacks some. The sample records 130,000 or so clones, less than 80% being singletons. Sequencing used PBMCs. The receptors were gathered from a man aged 35-49 years in good health and CMV-seropositive. The CDR3 runs from the conserved cysteine through the conserved F or W. A D gene is named only where the DNA matches it firmly. The size entry is marked missing in some rows and otherwise reads once, few, many or a size class.

cdr3_aa cdr3_nt v_call clone_size d_call j_call
CASSGDISTFYEQYF TGTGCCAGCAGTGGGGACATCAGTACATTCTACGAGCAGTACTTC TRBV6-5 few . TRBJ2-7
CASSYSQPPAGPQHF TGTGCCAGCAGTTACTCGCAACCGCCAGCGGGGCCCCAGCATTTT TRBV6-5 . . TRBJ1-5
CATAGDNQETQYF TGCGCCACCGCAGGGGACAACCAAGAGACCCAGTACTTC TRBV5-1 . . TRBJ2-5
CASSSPRLAGSYEQYF TGTGCCAGCAGTTCGCCTCGACTAGCGGGCTCCTACGAGCAGTACTTC TRBV6-5 . TRBD2 TRBJ2-7
CASSTGGASQAFF TGTGCCAGCAGCACAGGGGGCGCTTCTCAAGCTTTCTTT TRBV6-5 . TRBD1 TRBJ1-1
CASSLDLGVGQPQHF TGCGCCAGCAGCTTGGATCTCGGGGTTGGTCAGCCCCAGCATTTT TRBV5-1 . . TRBJ1-5
CASSLWRGYEQYF TGTGCCAGCAGCTTGTGGAGGGGCTACGAGCAGTACTTC TRBV11-2 . . TRBJ2-7
CASSPRGGDGNYGYTF TGTGCCAGCTCACCACGAGGGGGCGACGGGAACTATGGCTACACCTTC TRBV18 . TRBD1 TRBJ1-2
CASSLFRGAGAGELFF TGTGCCAGTAGTCTATTCAGGGGTGCCGGGGCCGGGGAGCTGTTTTTT TRBV19 few . TRBJ2-2
CASRSGNQPQHF TGTGCCAGCAGGTCAGGGAATCAGCCCCAGCATTTT TRBV28 . . TRBJ1-5
CASGQPAPDTQYF TGTGCCAGCGGGCAGCCGGCCCCAGATACGCAGTATTTT TRBV28 . . TRBJ2-3
CASSLGQAAGPNSPLHF TGTGCCAGCAGCTTGGGTCAAGCTGCTGGGCCTAATTCACCCCTCCACTTT TRBV7-6 . . TRBJ1-6
CASSELGQGRGAFF TGTGCCAGCAGTGAATTAGGACAGGGGCGGGGGGCTTTCTTT TRBV2 . TRBD1 TRBJ1-1
CASSSGGGDTQYF TGTGCCAGCAGTTCGGGGGGGGGAGATACGCAGTATTTT TRBV7-7 . TRBD2 TRBJ2-3
CASHRDRGNEQFF TGTGCCAGCCATAGAGACAGGGGCAATGAGCAGTTCTTC TRBV21-1 . . TRBJ2-1
CASNGQGGNEQFF TGTGCCAGCAATGGACAGGGAGGCAATGAGCAGTTCTTC TRBV2 . TRBD1 TRBJ2-1
CASSKQGMDTEAFF TGTGCCAGCTCAAAACAGGGGATGGACACTGAAGCTTTCTTT TRBV18 . TRBD1 TRBJ1-1
CASSPGAASGSSSTDTQYF TGTGCCAGCAGCCCAGGGGCGGCTAGCGGGAGCTCTAGCACAGATACGCAGTATTTT TRBV11-3 once TRBD2 TRBJ2-3
CASSARLAGYNEQFF TGTGCCAGCAGCGCAAGACTAGCGGGGTACAATGAGCAGTTCTTC TRBV9 . TRBD2 TRBJ2-1
CSPSTGTEAFF TGCAGCCCCTCAACCGGGACTGAAGCTTTCTTT TRBV29-1 . . TRBJ1-1
CASSPRYSSYEQYF TGTGCCAGCAGCCCCCGGTACTCCTCCTACGAGCAGTACTTC TRBV7-2 few . TRBJ2-7
CASSLRQGNSPLHF TGTGCCAGCAGCCTCCGACAGGGGAATTCACCCCTCCACTTT TRBV7-2 . TRBD1 TRBJ1-6
CASSYRLAGGPGNEQFF TGTGCCAGCAGCTACCGACTAGCGGGAGGGCCCGGCAATGAGCAGTTCTTC TRBV5-5 few TRBD2 TRBJ2-1
CASSQVVEGTYGYTF TGTGCCAGCAGCCAAGTGGTGGAGGGAACCTATGGCTACACCTTC TRBV4-2 . . TRBJ1-2
CASSVALGLYTEAFF TGTGCCAGCAGCGTAGCACTGGGACTTTACACTGAAGCTTTCTTT TRBV9 . . TRBJ1-1